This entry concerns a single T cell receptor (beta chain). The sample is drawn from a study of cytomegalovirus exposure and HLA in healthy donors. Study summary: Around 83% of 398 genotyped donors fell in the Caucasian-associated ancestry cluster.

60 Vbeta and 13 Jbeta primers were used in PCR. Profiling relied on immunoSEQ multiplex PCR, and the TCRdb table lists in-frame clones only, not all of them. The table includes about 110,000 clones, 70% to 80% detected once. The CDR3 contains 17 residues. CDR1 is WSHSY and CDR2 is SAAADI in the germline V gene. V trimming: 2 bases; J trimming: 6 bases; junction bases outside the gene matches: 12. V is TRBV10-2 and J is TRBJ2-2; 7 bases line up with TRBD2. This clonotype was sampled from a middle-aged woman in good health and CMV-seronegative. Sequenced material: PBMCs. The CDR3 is CASSETSWEGRAGELFF. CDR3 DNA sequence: TGCGCCAGCAGTGAGACGAGTTGGGAGGGGAGGGCCGGGGAGCTGTTTTTT.